The TCR beta chain described here comes from a study of post-analysis software for immune sequencing data. General study findings and limits: There was significantly lower normalized Chao1 diversity in multiple sclerosis patients than in controls. Clustering by F measure revealed strong co-clustering among samples prepared together in one batch. TRBV5-6, TRBV5-1 and TRBV20-1 were among about 5 TRBV segments more frequent in patients than controls.

The library was made from cDNA and included unique molecular identifiers. Via MiXCR, TCRdb re-called the PCR reads, giving one row per CDR3 protein. The sample contains just over 250,000 distinct CDR3 sequences, around 34% of which appear only once. The CDR3 extends over 15 amino acids. The germline CDR1 and CDR2 sequences are KGHSH and LQKENI. V lost 3 bases, J lost 2 bases, and 14 bases lay in between. Only a few counts were recorded for this clonotype. Its specificity is unknown. Input material: blood. V and J are TRBV18 and TRBJ2-7; D is perhaps TRBD1 (6 bases). This clonotype was obtained from a girl aged 10-17 years with multiple sclerosis. In DNA form, the CDR3 reads TGTGCCAGCTCACCGGGGAACAGGGCTCCCTACGAGCAGTACTTC. Encoded protein: CASSPGNRAPYEQYF.